Below, 26 T cell receptor beta chains from the same sample are listed, as sequenced in a study of cytomegalovirus exposure and HLA in healthy donors. The primer mix had 60 Vbeta and 13 Jbeta primers. The data were produced by immunoSEQ multiplex PCR, yet TCRdb's version contains in-frame clones alone and is incomplete. The sample consists of about 160,000 clones, around 72% of them appearing once. The source material was PBMCs. These receptor sequences come from a man aged 35-49 years in good health and CMV-seropositive.

The chain carries TRBV4-1 and TRBJ1-5; tentatively, D is TRBD1 (5 bases). V was shortened by 4 bases and J by 5 bases, with 15 bases between the two germline ends. The CDR3 has 15 residues. In germline, CDR1 is MGHRA, CDR2 YSYEKL. This CDR3 reads CASSLYSGYDQPQHF. The CDR3 DNA is TGCGCCAGCAGCCTTTACTCAGGGTACGATCAGCCCCAGCATTTT.

This chain joins TRBV5-4 and TRBJ1-1; possible D gene TRBD1, 5 bases. Germline loops: CDR1 SGHNT, CDR2 YYREEE (reference sequence). V gave up 3 bases and J gave up 2 bases, with 14 bases separating them. The CDR3 extends over 15 amino acids. CDR3: CASSWDFAGNTEAFF. The CDR3 DNA sequence: TGTGCCAGCAGCTGGGACTTTGCCGGAAACACTGAAGCTTTCTTT.

DNA for the CDR3: TGTGCCAGCAGCTTGAATGCCGACAGGCAAGAGACCCAGTACTTC. The encoded protein is CASSLNADRQETQYF. V and J are TRBV5-4 and TRBJ2-5; possibly TRBD1 for D (6 bases). Trimming took 1 base from V and 2 from J, leaving 12 bases between them. Germline loops: CDR1 SGHNT, CDR2 YYREEE (reference sequence). The length of the CDR3 is 15 residues.

CDR3 protein: CASTEVDRVYGYTF. The DNA of the CDR3 is TGTGCCAGCACCGAAGTCGACAGGGTCTATGGCTACACCTTC. The rearrangement links TRBV13 to TRBJ1-2; 7 positions match TRBD1. The length of the CDR3 is 14 residues. Germline trimming cut 7 bases from V and 4 bases from J; bases unmatched to any gene: 9. In germline, CDR1 is PRHDT, CDR2 FYEKMQ (reference sequence). The whole variable domain, remainder taken from reference TRBV13 and TRBJ1-2, is AAGVIQSPRHLIKEKRETATLKCYPIPRHDTVYWYQQGPGQDPQFLISFYEKMQSDKGSIPDRFSAQQFSDYHSELNMSSLELGDSALYFCASTEVDRVYGYTFGSGTRLTVV.

The chain couples TRBV12-5 to TRBJ2-3; 7 bases are shared with TRBD2. Germline-derived CDR1 and CDR2 are LGHNT and FRNRAP. Germline trimming cut 9 bases from V and 4 bases from J; bases unmatched to any gene: 4. The CDR3 is 12 amino acids. The CDR3 protein is CARGGRADTQYF. CDR3 coding DNA: TGTGCTAGGGGAGGGCGCGCAGATACGCAGTATTTT.

The chain carries TRBV9 and TRBJ2-7; D is perhaps TRBD2 (5 bases). Deletions cut 6 bases from V and 7 bases from J, with 14 bases between. The CDR3 runs 12 residues. Germline CDR1 and CDR2: SGDLS and YYNGEE. Written as DNA, the CDR3 is TGTGCCAGCAAAGACCTTCCGGGAGAGCAGTACTTC. This translates into CASKDLPGEQYF.

The chain uses TRBV4-3 and TRBJ1-1; D call uncertain. V lost 1 base to trimming and J lost 1 base, with 13 bases between them. Germline loops: CDR1 LGHNA, CDR2 YSLEER. CDR3 length: 16 amino acids. The CDR3 nucleotides are TGCGCCAGCAGCCAAGGGCTGGCGGAGCCGAACACTGAAGCTTTCTTT. This encodes CASSQGLAEPNTEAFF.

CDR3 bases: TGTGCCACCAGCAGAGACCTGGGCCACATGAACACTGAAGCTTTCTTT. This codes for CATSRDLGHMNTEAFF. The chain recombines TRBV15 with TRBJ1-1; no firm D call. The CDR3 contains 16 residues. V was cut by 0 bases and J by 0 bases, with 11 bases left in between. Per the germline V gene, CDR1 is LNHNV and CDR2 is YYDKDF (reference sequence).

On this clone itself: At one end the junction does not follow the germline gene, possibly because of a read error. The rearrangement uses TRBV7-7 and TRBJ2-2; D might be TRBD1 (6 bases). Germline V gives CDR1 SSHAT, CDR2 FNYEAQ (reference sequence). The CDR3 spans 14 residues. Here the CDR3 reads CASSLYQGTGELFF. CDR3 in DNA: TGTGCTAGCAGCTTATATCAGGGGACCGGGGAGCTGTTTTTT.

This clone occurred a few times. The chain has TRBV4-1 and TRBJ1-1, with 7 bases fitting TRBD1. CDR3 length: 14 amino acids. V was clipped by 2 bases and J by 3 bases; unmatched bases: 3. From germline, CDR1 is MGHRA and CDR2 YSYEKL. CDR3 DNA sequence: TGCGCCAGCAGCCAAACCACAGGGGACACTGAAGCTTTCTTT. It specifies CASSQTTGDTEAFF.

As for this clone: The junction and the germline gene differ at one end; a read error may be behind it. The chain couples TRBV20-1 to TRBJ2-1; 9 bases map to TRBD2. This CDR3 region has 10 residues. Germline V gene lookup returns CDR1 DFQATT and CDR2 SNEGSKA (reference sequence). This chain's CDR3 is CAGGFTEQFF. In DNA, the CDR3 is TGTGCGGGGGGGTTCACTGAGCAGTTCTTC.

The chain combines TRBV6-1 with TRBJ2-3; no clear D. Trimming took 6 bases from V and 2 from J, leaving 6 bases between them. The CDR3 is 12 residues long. Germline values: CDR1 MNHNS, CDR2 SASEGT. The CDR3 DNA is TGTGCCAGCAGCGACAACACAGATACGCAGTATTTT. Residues: CASSDNTDTQYF.

This chain uses TRBV6-6 with TRBJ2-7; no firm D call. V lost 7 bases and J 6 bases, leaving 10 bases between the germline ends. The CDR3 length is 11 residues. Germline assignment: CDR1 MNHNY and CDR2 SVGAGI (reference sequence). As DNA, the CDR3 is TGTGCCAGCACCACCGGTGGCGAGCAGTACTTC. It specifies CASTTGGEQYF.

In this sample, this clone turned up a few times. V gene TRBV5-6 combines with J gene TRBJ2-6; 7 bases line up with TRBD1. The junction had 7 bases not matched to a gene; V was cut back by 3 bases and J by 1 base. Germline loops: CDR1 SGHDT, CDR2 YYEEEE. The CDR3 is made up of 17 amino acids. CDR3: CASSSNTRGSGANVLTF. CDR3 nucleotides: TGTGCCAGCAGCTCCAATACCAGGGGGTCTGGGGCCAACGTCCTGACTTTC.

V is TRBV5-1 and J is TRBJ1-1; a weak D match, TRBD1 (6 bases). Trimming shortened V by 4 bases and J by 1 base, and 11 bases separated the two germline ends. The germline CDR1 and CDR2 sequences are SGHRS and YFSETQ. CDR3 size: 14 residues. CDR3 region: CASSLGGANTEAFF. As DNA, the CDR3 is TGCGCCAGCAGCCTCGGGGGGGCGAACACTGAAGCTTTCTTT.

At least ten counts were recorded for this clone. The V gene is TRBV7-9, the J gene TRBJ1-6; no firm D call. There are 13 residues in the CDR3. Germline V gives CDR1 SEHNR, CDR2 FQNEAQ (reference sequence). V dropped 1 base and J dropped 7 bases, with 5 bases sitting between them. CDR3 nucleotide sequence: TGTGCCAGCAGCTTAGTTGAGAATTCACCCCTCCACTTT. Translation gives CASSLVENSPLHF.

There are a few counts of this clone. V usage is TRBV4-3 and J usage is TRBJ1-2; 9 positions agree with TRBD1. Germline values: CDR1 LGHNA, CDR2 YSLEER. Trimming at V came to 3 bases and at J to 0 bases, leaving 5 bases not matched to a gene. This CDR3 is 16 amino acids long. The CDR3 DNA reads as TGCGCCAGCAGCCAGGATGGGACAGGGACTAACTATGGCTACACCTTC. Its translation is CASSQDGTGTNYGYTF.

This clone appeared a single time. The rearrangement uses TRBV5-1 and TRBJ2-1; the match to TRBD1 covers 7 bases. This CDR3 region has 14 residues. CDR1 is SGHRS, CDR2 YFSETQ, per germline. V was clipped by 4 bases and J by 5 bases; unmatched bases: 6. The CDR3 region has the DNA TGCGCCAGCAGCCAAAGACAGGGTCACAATGAGCAGTTCTTC. Protein sequence: CASSQRQGHNEQFF.

This chain connects TRBV4-2 to TRBJ2-3; no clear D gene. Germline V gene sequence: CDR1 LGHNA, CDR2 YNFKEQ. The CDR3 totals 16 residues. V was trimmed by 2 bases and J by 5 bases, leaving 17 bases between them. The CDR3 loop reads CASSQFRVLGEDTQYF. CDR3 DNA: TGTGCCAGCAGCCAATTCCGGGTCTTAGGCGAAGATACGCAGTATTTT.

The chain links TRBV6-6 to TRBJ2-3; D is perhaps TRBD1 (6 bases). The V gene's germline CDR1 is MNHNY and CDR2 SVGAGI (reference sequence). This CDR3 comprises 10 residues. V was clipped by 11 bases and J by 5 bases, with 8 bases between them. CDR3 nucleotides: TGTGCCGGGGGCTTAGATACGCAGTATTTT. The encoded protein is CAGGLDTQYF.

The V and J genes are TRBV7-9 and TRBJ1-1, with TRBD1 matching over 7 bases. The CDR3 consists of 15 residues. V shed 1 base and J 1 base; nucleotides not matched to a gene: 3. Per the germline V gene, CDR1 is SEHNR and CDR2 is FQNEAQ (reference sequence). The CDR3: CASSLEGTANTEAFF. DNA for the CDR3: TGTGCCAGCAGCTTAGAAGGGACAGCGAACACTGAAGCTTTCTTT.

This sequence joins TRBV2 and TRBJ2-7; D call uncertain. The CDR3 consists of 11 residues. V was trimmed by 5 bases and J by 4 bases, leaving 6 bases between them. The germline V gene encodes CDR1 SNHLY and CDR2 FYNNEI. The CDR3 DNA sequence: TGTGCCAGCAGTTCCAATTACGAGCAGTACTTC. This gives the protein CASSSNYEQYF. Together with reference TRBV2 and TRBJ2-7, the CDR3 gives the full variable domain: EPEVTQTPSHQVTQMGQEVILRCVPISNHLYFYWYRQILGQKVEFLVSFYNNEISEKSEIFDDQFSVERPDGSNFTLKIRSTKLEDSAMYFCASSSNYEQYFGPGTRLTVT.

The V call is TRBV7-9, the J call TRBJ1-6, with 11 bases matching TRBD1. Germline-derived CDR1 and CDR2 are SEHNR and FQNEAQ (reference sequence). V dropped 4 bases and J dropped 9; count of bases not matched to a gene: 2. The CDR3 sequence is 14 residues long. DNA of the CDR3: TGTGCCAGCAGCTGGGGACAGGGGGGTTCACCCCTCCACTTT. Residues: CASSWGQGGSPLHF.

The rearrangement joins TRBV19 to TRBJ1-1; D call uncertain. V dropped 4 bases and J dropped 1 base, with 7 bases sitting between them. The V gene's germline CDR1 is LNHDA and CDR2 SQIVND (reference sequence). The CDR3 is 13 residues long. CDR3 protein: CASSTTGNTEAFF. The CDR3 nucleotides are TGTGCCAGTAGTACGACGGGGAACACTGAAGCTTTCTTT.

The rearrangement uses TRBV2 and TRBJ1-2, with TRBD1 as a possible D gene (5 bases). Trimming stripped 7 bases from V and 4 bases from J, with 7 bases between. The CDR3 covers 11 residues. Per the germline V gene, CDR1 is SNHLY and CDR2 is FYNNEI. The CDR3 loop reads CASTDSYGYTF. The CDR3 nucleotides are TGTGCCAGCACCGACAGCTATGGCTACACCTTC.

V usage is TRBV9 and J usage is TRBJ1-2, with D possibly matching TRBD1 (6 bases). Trimming cost V 0 bases and J 6 bases, with 15 bases left between them. This CDR3 has 15 residues. CDR1 is SGDLS, CDR2 YYNGEE, per germline. The CDR3: CASSVGPRGANGYTF. In DNA form, the CDR3 reads TGTGCCAGCAGCGTAGGCCCCAGGGGCGCGAATGGCTACACCTTC.